Each of the 24 T cell receptor beta chains below was sequenced from the same sample in a study of blood T cell repertoires in COVID-19. The repertoire was sequenced with immunoSEQ multiplex PCR; TCRdb's copy has only in-frame clones and lacks some. The table lists around 200,000 clones, approximately 90% of them singletons, with about 6.2% in the top ten. Input material: peripheral blood. These receptors came from a man aged 60 to 75 who had recovered from COVID-19.

The chain couples TRBV5-1 to TRBJ1-1; unclear D gene. Trimming took off 3 bases at V and 0 bases at J, with 12 bases between the two ends. The CDR3 is 15 amino acids. In germline, CDR1 is SGHRS, CDR2 YFSETQ. The CDR3 DNA follows: TGCGCCAGCAGCTCGAAAAGCGGGATGAACACTGAAGCTTTCTTT. The encoded protein is CASSSKSGMNTEAFF.

Here the CDR3 DNA reads TGTGCCAGCGGGGGACAGGGGGCGGGAGAGACCCAGTACTTC. Residues: CASGGQGAGETQYF. The chain joins TRBV28 to TRBJ2-5, with 12 nucleotides matching TRBD1. CDR3 length equals 14 residues. The V gene end was trimmed by 8 bases and the J gene end by 4 bases; junction bases not matched to a gene: 5. Germline V gene sequence: CDR1 MDHEN, CDR2 SYDVKM.

The rearrangement joins TRBV6-1 to TRBJ2-1; 9 bases agree with TRBD1. V trimming: 1 base; J trimming: 6 bases; junction bases outside the gene matches: 10. Germline-derived CDR1 and CDR2 are MNHNS and SASEGT. The CDR3 consists of 17 residues. CDR3 loop: CASSEEAGQGGFNEQFF. Written as DNA, the CDR3 is TGTGCCAGCAGTGAAGAGGCGGGACAGGGCGGGTTCAATGAGCAGTTCTTC.

The rearrangement uses TRBV7-2 and TRBJ2-7; 7 bases line up with TRBD1. J was trimmed by 2 bases and V by 6 bases; bases with no gene match: 4. The CDR3 spans 13 residues. Germline CDR1 and CDR2: SGHTA and FQGNSA. The CDR3 sequence is CASRRDRAYEQYF. The CDR3 nucleotides read TGTGCCAGCAGAAGGGACAGAGCCTACGAGCAGTACTTC.

V usage is TRBV7-2 and J usage is TRBJ2-7; TRBD2 matches 8 bases. CDR3 size: 14 residues. Germline V gene lookup returns CDR1 SGHTA and CDR2 FQGNSA. The ends lost 1 base at V and 2 bases at J; junction bases unmatched: 1. CDR3 DNA sequence: TGTGCCAGCAGCTTAGACGGGGGGGCCTACGAGCAGTACTTC. It codes for CASSLDGGAYEQYF.

V usage is TRBV29-1 and J usage is TRBJ2-1; 11 bases match TRBD2. The CDR3 contains 14 residues. Germline trimming cut 6 bases from V and 5 bases from J; bases unmatched to any gene: 6. Germline-derived CDR1 and CDR2 are SQVTM and ANQGSEA. The CDR3 nucleotides read TGCAGCGTCGCTGGGACTAGCGGAAACAATGAGCAGTTCTTC. Amino acids: CSVAGTSGNNEQFF.

The V call is TRBV11-3, the J call TRBJ2-1; 10 bases map to TRBD1. CDR3 length: 16 residues. The V gene's germline CDR1 is SGHNT and CDR2 YENEEA. The J segment lost 6 bases and the V segment lost 5 bases, leaving 10 bases of the junction unmatched. DNA for the CDR3: TGTGCCAGCAGCCGCGTAGGGGGGACAGGGGCCAATGAGCAGTTCTTC. This translates into CASSRVGGTGANEQFF.

J is TRBJ2-3 and V is TRBV4-3; D perhaps matches TRBD1 (6 bases). Trimming cost V 5 bases and J 6 bases, with 9 bases left between them. Germline V gene lookup returns CDR1 LGHNA and CDR2 YSLEER. The CDR3 sequence is 12 residues long. This CDR3 is CASSRGSDTQYF. The CDR3 region has the DNA TGCGCCAGCAGCAGGGGGAGTGATACGCAGTATTTT.

V is TRBV4-3 and J is TRBJ2-7, with 9 bases aligning to TRBD1. After removal of 4 bases from V and 7 bases from J, the junction contained 14 bases not matched to a gene. The germline gives CDR1 LGHNA, CDR2 YSLEER. This CDR3 spans 16 amino acids. Written as DNA, the CDR3 is TGCGCCAGCAGCCTGAACGTCGGGACAGGGAATGGGGAGCAGTACTTC. Its protein is CASSLNVGTGNGEQYF.

CDR3 protein: CASLTQPGTGGYTF. In nucleotides, the CDR3 is TGTGCCAGCCTAACACAGCCAGGGACTGGTGGCTACACCTTC. The chain carries TRBV19 and TRBJ1-2; D perhaps matches TRBD1 (5 bases). Germline V gene sequence: CDR1 LNHDA, CDR2 SQIVND (reference sequence). The CDR3 extends over 14 amino acids. V was pared by 9 bases and J by 7 bases, with 21 bases between.

The rearrangement links TRBV30 to TRBJ2-7; 9 bases align to TRBD1. The V gene's germline CDR1 is GTSNPN and CDR2 SVGIG (reference sequence). There are 13 residues in the CDR3. With V trimmed by 1 base and J by 6 bases, 4 bases remained unmatched. CDR3 sequence reads: CAWSALQGAEQYF. Written as DNA, the CDR3 is TGTGCCTGGAGTGCCTTACAGGGGGCCGAGCAGTACTTC.

The chain is built from TRBV4-2 and TRBJ2-1; D is uncertain. The CDR3 spans 17 residues. The V end lost 0 bases, the J end lost 0 bases, and 12 bases lay between the germline ends. Germline V CDR1 and CDR2: LGHNA, YNFKEQ. In DNA, the CDR3 is TGTGCCAGCAGCCAAGATCGCCCCCAGCGCTCCTACAATGAGCAGTTCTTC. It specifies CASSQDRPQRSYNEQFF.

The chain is built from TRBV28 and TRBJ1-1, with a weak D call TRBD1 (5 bases). The CDR3 covers 14 residues. Germline-derived CDR1 and CDR2 are MDHEN and SYDVKM. Trimming stripped 4 bases from V and 4 bases from J, with 13 bases between. CDR3 in amino acids: CASSSTEIGTEAFF. The CDR3 bases are TGTGCCAGCAGTTCGACAGAGATAGGCACTGAAGCTTTCTTT.

This clone has a handful of counts. The chain has TRBV30 and TRBJ1-1; 7 positions match TRBD1. There are 13 residues in the CDR3. V trimming: 3 bases; J trimming: 6 bases; junction bases outside the gene matches: 7. Germline CDR1 GTSNPN, CDR2 SVGIG (reference sequence). CDR3 in DNA: TGTGCCTGGAGCCTAGGGGGCCGGGCTGAAGCTTTCTTT. It codes for CAWSLGGRAEAFF.

This chain connects TRBV5-1 to TRBJ1-1; D is perhaps TRBD1 (5 bases). Germline values: CDR1 SGHRS, CDR2 YFSETQ. V lost 2 bases to trimming and J lost 4 bases, with 12 bases between them. The CDR3 consists of 14 residues. CDR3 in DNA: TGCGCCAGCAGCTTACGGGGGTCGGGCACTGAAGCTTTCTTT. It specifies CASSLRGSGTEAFF.

V usage is TRBV7-9 and J usage is TRBJ2-1, with 10 bases lining up with TRBD2. The J segment lost 6 bases and the V segment lost 4 bases, leaving 6 bases of the junction unmatched. The CDR3 extends over 15 amino acids. Germline values: CDR1 SEHNR, CDR2 FQNEAQ (reference sequence). The CDR3 DNA is TGTGCCAGCAGCTCACAACTAGCGGGGTTCAATGAGCAGTTCTTC. Its protein is CASSSQLAGFNEQFF.

J is TRBJ2-2 and V is TRBV5-1; D possibly corresponds to TRBD1 (7 bases). The CDR3 spans 14 residues. Trimming removed 4 bases at V and 10 bases at J, with 17 bases between. Germline lookup yields CDR1 SGHRS and CDR2 YFSETQ. CDR3 amino acids: CASSPGGLSPELFF. CDR3 DNA: TGCGCCAGCAGCCCAGGGGGGTTATCGCCGGAGCTGTTTTTT.

The chain employs TRBV5-4 and TRBJ2-5; 7 nucleotides match TRBD2. The germline V gene encodes CDR1 SGHNT and CDR2 YYREEE (reference sequence). With V trimmed by 5 bases and J by 5 bases, 12 bases remained unmatched. This CDR3 contains 15 residues. The CDR3 nucleotides are TGTGCCAGCAGAGTGGGGGGGACGAGTGGGGAGACCCAGTACTTC. Its translation: CASRVGGTSGETQYF. Drawing the rest from reference TRBV5-4 and TRBJ2-5, the complete variable domain is ETGVTQSPTHLIKTRGQQVTLRCSSQSGHNTVSWYQQALGQGPQFIFQYYREEENGRGNFPPRFSGLQFPNYSSELNVNALELDDSALYLCASRVGGTSGETQYFGPGTRLLVL.

CDR3 nucleotide sequence: TGTGCCAGCAGCCCACGGACAGGGGCGGACAATGAGCAGTTCTTC. It codes for CASSPRTGADNEQFF. The chain recombines TRBV6-5 with TRBJ2-1; 9 bases align to TRBD1. The length of the CDR3 is 15 residues. The germline CDR1 and CDR2 sequences are MNHEY and SVGAGI. The ends lost 6 bases at V and 5 bases at J; junction bases unmatched: 8.

The rearrangement links TRBV27 to TRBJ2-5, with 9 bases lining up with TRBD2. The CDR3 contains 15 residues. V dropped 5 bases and J dropped 2; count of bases not matched to a gene: 6. CDR1 MNHEY and CDR2 SMNVEV come from the germline V gene (reference sequence). CDR3 protein: CASSAGGTVQETQYF. The CDR3 DNA is TGTGCCAGCAGTGCGGGAGGGACAGTGCAAGAGACCCAGTACTTC.

V usage is TRBV29-1 and J usage is TRBJ2-1; D perhaps matches TRBD2 (5 bases). The V end was cut by 0 bases, the J end by 3 bases, with 12 bases between. This CDR3 has 15 residues. Looked up from germline, CDR1 is SQVTM and CDR2 is ANQGSEA. The CDR3 protein is CSVEDRAESYNEQFF. DNA of the CDR3: TGCAGCGTTGAAGATCGAGCGGAGAGCTACAATGAGCAGTTCTTC.

The V call is TRBV7-6, the J call TRBJ2-7; 7 bases are shared with TRBD2. Germline V gene data show CDR1 as SGHVS and CDR2 as FNYEAQ. The CDR3 loop spans 16 amino acids. The junction had 6 bases not matched to a gene; V was cut back by 1 base and J by 0 bases. The CDR3 region has the DNA TGTGCCAGCAGCTTAGGGCGGAGCGGGGCCTCCTACGAGCAGTACTTC. Encoded protein: CASSLGRSGASYEQYF.

J is TRBJ2-3 and V is TRBV7-8, with TRBD2 as a possible D gene (5 bases). Germline assignment: CDR1 SGHVS and CDR2 FQNEAQ. The V end was cut by 0 bases, the J end by 3 bases, with 13 bases between. The CDR3 runs to 16 residues. The CDR3 reads CASSLAWRVDTDTQYF. The CDR3, as DNA: TGTGCCAGCAGCTTAGCCTGGCGGGTTGATACAGATACGCAGTATTTT.

The gene calls are TRBV5-1 and TRBJ2-7, with 8 bases fitting TRBD2. The CDR3 is 14 residues long. V lost 2 bases, J lost 3 bases, and 4 bases stayed unmatched. The germline V gene encodes CDR1 SGHRS and CDR2 YFSETQ. The CDR3 coding sequence is TGCGCCAGCAGCTTACTAGCGGACAGCTACGAGCAGTACTTC. Protein: CASSLLADSYEQYF.